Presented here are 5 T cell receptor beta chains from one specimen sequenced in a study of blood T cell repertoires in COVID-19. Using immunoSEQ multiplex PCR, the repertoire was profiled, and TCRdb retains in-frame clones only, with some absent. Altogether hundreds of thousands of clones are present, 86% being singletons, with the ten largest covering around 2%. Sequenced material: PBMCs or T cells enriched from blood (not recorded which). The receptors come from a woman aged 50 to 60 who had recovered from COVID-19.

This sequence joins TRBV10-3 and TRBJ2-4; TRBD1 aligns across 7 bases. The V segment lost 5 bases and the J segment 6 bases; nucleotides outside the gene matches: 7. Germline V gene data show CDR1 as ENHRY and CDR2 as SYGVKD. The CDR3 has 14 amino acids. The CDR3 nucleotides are TGTGCCATCAGTACCCGACAGGGCGGAAACATTCAGTACTTC. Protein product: CAISTRQGGNIQYF.

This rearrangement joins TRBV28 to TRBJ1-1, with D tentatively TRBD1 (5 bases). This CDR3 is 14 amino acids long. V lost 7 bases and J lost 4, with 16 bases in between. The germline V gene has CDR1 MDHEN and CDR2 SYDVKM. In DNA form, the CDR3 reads TGTGCCAGCATTTCAAGGGGAAGGGGCACTGAAGCTTTCTTT. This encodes CASISRGRGTEAFF.

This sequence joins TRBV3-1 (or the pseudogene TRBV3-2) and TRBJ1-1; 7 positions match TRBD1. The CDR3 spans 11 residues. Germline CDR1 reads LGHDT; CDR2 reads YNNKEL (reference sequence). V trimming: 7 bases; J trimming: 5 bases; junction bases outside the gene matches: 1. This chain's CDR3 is CASKGATEAFF. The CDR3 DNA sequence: TGTGCCAGCAAGGGGGCAACTGAAGCTTTCTTT.

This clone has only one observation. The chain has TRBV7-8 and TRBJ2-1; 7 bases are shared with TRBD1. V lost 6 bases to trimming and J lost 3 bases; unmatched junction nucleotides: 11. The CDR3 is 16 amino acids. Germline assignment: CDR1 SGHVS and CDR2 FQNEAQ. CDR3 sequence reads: CASSSPRDSHYNEQFF. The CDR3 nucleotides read TGTGCCAGCAGTTCGCCCCGGGACAGCCACTACAATGAGCAGTTCTTC. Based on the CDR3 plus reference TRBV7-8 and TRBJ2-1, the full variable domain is GAGVSQSPRYKVAKRGQDVALRCDPISGHVSLFWYQQALGQGPEFLTYFQNEAQLDKSGLPSDRFFAERPEGSVSTLKIQRTQQEDSAVYLCASSSPRDSHYNEQFFGPGTRLTVL.

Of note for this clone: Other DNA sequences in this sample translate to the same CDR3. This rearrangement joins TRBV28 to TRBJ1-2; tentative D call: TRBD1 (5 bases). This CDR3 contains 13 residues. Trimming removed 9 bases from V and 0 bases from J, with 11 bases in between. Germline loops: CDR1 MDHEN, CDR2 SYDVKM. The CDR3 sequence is CASRQTANYGYTF. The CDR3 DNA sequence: TGTGCCAGTAGACAGACCGCTAACTATGGCTACACCTTC.